Shown below are 2 T cell receptor beta chains from a single sample sequenced in a study of control samples from healthy donors and cancer patients. Sequenced by immunoSEQ multiplex PCR; TCRdb stores in-frame clones only, minus some. The table lists 100,000 to 150,000 clones, more than 80% of them singletons. The sample consisted of blood. The receptors were gathered from a man between 35 and 55 years old in good health.

V and J are TRBV12-3 or TRBV12-4 and TRBJ2-7, with D perhaps TRBD2 (5 bases). Trimming left V 6 bases short and J 2 bases short, with 11 bases between. This CDR3 region has 13 residues. As DNA, the CDR3 is TGTGCCAGCAGCTACGGACTTCCCTACGAGCAGTACTTC. It yields the protein CASSYGLPYEQYF.

The J gene is TRBJ2-7, the V gene TRBV19; the match to TRBD1 covers 11 bases. Unmatched junction bases numbered 3, after V lost 5 bases and J lost 3 bases. CDR1 is LNHDA, CDR2 SQIVND, per germline (reference sequence). The CDR3 runs to 14 residues. The CDR3 DNA reads as TGTGCCAGTAGTGGCGGGACAGGGGGCTACGAGCAGTACTTC. As protein: CASSGGTGGYEQYF.